The source of this TCR beta chain is a study of blood T cells in healthy people across ages. CDR1 and CDR2 from the germline V gene are KGHDR and SFDVKD. V dropped 5 bases and J dropped 11 bases, with 11 bases sitting between them. The CDR3 contains 11 residues. The sample holds one count of this clonotype. The use of a sample-barcoded 5' primer and a J-beta primer mix characterized a second PCR of roughly 7 to 12 cycles. TCRdb called the 5' RACE reads again in MiXCR, with one record for every CDR3 protein. The data show almost 800,000 distinct CDR3 sequences, roughly 50% seen once. Material for sequencing was blood. The V call is TRBV24-1, the J call TRBJ1-1, with D unclear. This TCR came from a man younger than 40 in good health. CDR3 DNA: TGTGCCACCAGTGCGCGGGGTAGGGCTTTCTTT. It is translated as CATSARGRAFF.